This T cell receptor beta chain was profiled in a study of blood T cells in healthy people across ages. Ten or more counts support this clonotype. Its antigen is currently unknown. General study points: Naive T cell percentage by flow cytometry tracked strongly with beta diversity. Since the PBMCs were unsorted, naive and antigen-experienced cells could not be conclusively compared.

Alongside a J-beta primer mix, a sample-barcoded 5' primer served in a second PCR lasting about 7 to 12 cycles. Unique molecular identifiers of 12 random nucleotides labeled each cDNA. Each sample provided no less than 3 million CDR3-containing paired-end reads. TCRdb re-derived calls from the 5' RACE reads in MiXCR, one entry per CDR3 protein. The data show approximately 800,000 distinct CDR3 sequences, about 34% seen once. There are 12 residues in the CDR3. Trimming removed 4 bases at V and 6 bases at J, with 9 bases between. Germline-derived CDR1 and CDR2 are SGDLS and YYNGEE. Sequencing used blood. V usage is TRBV9 and J usage is TRBJ2-3, with D unclear. The TCR sequence derives from a man younger than 30 in good health. CDR3 sequence reads: CASSPKRDTQYF. In nucleotides, the CDR3 is TGTGCCAGCAGCCCCAAGAGGGATACGCAGTATTTT. Based on the CDR3 plus reference TRBV9 and TRBJ2-3, the full variable domain is DSGVTQTPKHLITATGQRVTLRCSPRSGDLSVYWYQQSLDQGLQFLIQYYNGEERAKGNILERFSAQQFPDLHSELNLSSLELGDSALYFCASSPKRDTQYFGPGTRLTVL.